This T cell receptor beta chain was retrieved from a study of identical twins. CDR1 and CDR2 (germline): SGHNT, YENEEA. V trimming: 3 bases; J trimming: 4 bases; junction bases outside the gene matches: 12. The CDR3 totals 17 residues. Only a few counts were recorded for this clonotype. Each CDR3 protein gets one entry after TCRdb re-called the 5' RACE reads with MiXCR. The sample lists about 690,000 distinct CDR3 sequences, approximately 6.1% occurring once. This rearrangement joins TRBV11-3 to TRBJ2-1, with 7 nucleotides matching TRBD2. The sequence derives from a man aged 18-30 years in good health. The sample comprised naive T cells sorted from blood. CDR3 loop: CASSLERGGAEYNEQFF. CDR3 coding DNA: TGTGCCAGCAGCTTGGAGCGGGGCGGGGCTGAATACAATGAGCAGTTCTTC.